These 13 T cell receptor beta chains share one sample of origin, sequenced in a study of control samples from healthy donors and cancer patients. The repertoire was sequenced with immunoSEQ multiplex PCR; TCRdb's copy has only in-frame clones and lacks some. The sample has about 89,000 clones, approximately 86% seen once. Sequenced sample: blood. All receptors derive from a young man in good health.

The chain joins TRBV5-4 to TRBJ1-5; unclear D gene. V gave up 0 bases and J gave up 1 base, with 8 bases separating them. CDR3 size: 15 residues. CDR1 and CDR2 (germline): SGHNT, YYREEE (reference sequence). CDR3 sequence: CASSLGGGSNQPQHF. CDR3 bases: TGTGCCAGCAGCTTGGGGGGTGGGAGCAATCAGCCCCAGCATTTT.

This chain connects TRBV7-3 to TRBJ1-2; D is perhaps TRBD1 (5 bases). Trimming stripped 5 bases from V and 1 base from J, with 14 bases between. Per germline, CDR1 SGHTA and CDR2 FQGTGA. This CDR3 is 15 amino acids long. This CDR3 is CASSPGDGFNYGYTF. The CDR3 nucleotides are TGTGCCAGCAGCCCCGGGGACGGGTTTAACTATGGCTACACCTTC.

The chain recombines TRBV24-1 with TRBJ2-1; D is ambiguous. The V end was cut by 1 base, the J end by 4 bases, with 4 bases between. Per germline, CDR1 KGHDR and CDR2 SFDVKD. CDR3 length: 13 residues. The CDR3 reads CATSDLGYNEQFF. CDR3 DNA: TGTGCCACCAGTGATTTAGGGTACAATGAGCAGTTCTTC.

The V call is TRBV2, the J call TRBJ2-2; the D is unclear. The CDR3 is made up of 11 amino acids. The V gene's germline CDR1 is SNHLY and CDR2 FYNNEI. The V gene lost 6 bases and the J gene lost 6 bases, with 5 bases spanning the gap. The CDR3 protein is CASSLPGELFF. CDR3 coding DNA: TGTGCCAGCAGCCTACCCGGGGAGCTGTTTTTT. Full variable domain (remainder filled in from reference TRBV2 and TRBJ2-2): EPEVTQTPSHQVTQMGQEVILRCVPISNHLYFYWYRQILGQKVEFLVSFYNNEISEKSEIFDDQFSVERPDGSNFTLKIRSTKLEDSAMYFCASSLPGELFFGEGSRLTVL.

The genes are TRBV5-4 and TRBJ1-4; 7 bases agree with TRBD1. The V and J ends lost 1 base and 8 bases, in that order; junction bases with no gene match: 5. The CDR3 spans 14 residues. From germline, CDR1 is SGHNT and CDR2 YYREEE (reference sequence). CDR3 amino acids: CASSLQGVREKLFF. CDR3 bases: TGTGCCAGCAGCTTGCAGGGGGTACGCGAAAAACTGTTTTTT.

The gene calls are TRBV5-6 and TRBJ2-7, with a weak D call TRBD2 (5 bases). Germline values: CDR1 SGHDT, CDR2 YYEEEE. Between the trimmed V and J ends, which lost 1 base and 0 bases, there was a span of 11 bases. The CDR3 contains 15 residues. The CDR3 coding sequence is TGTGCCAGCAGCTTGAGACATGAGGGCTCCTACGAGCAGTACGTC. Protein product: CASSLRHEGSYEQYV.

The rearrangement joins TRBV19 to TRBJ2-2; 10 nucleotides agree with TRBD2. In germline, CDR1 is LNHDA, CDR2 SQIVND (reference sequence). Trimming cost V 4 bases and J 6 bases; bases outside gene matches: 8. The CDR3 loop spans 16 amino acids. The CDR3 DNA is TGTGCCAGTAGTACCGCCAGCGGGGGGGCTCCCGGGGAGCTGTTTTTT. This sequence encodes CASSTASGGAPGELFF.

The rearrangement links TRBV6-5 to TRBJ2-1, with 7 bases that match TRBD2. V shed 6 bases, J shed 1 base, and the junction held 3 bases outside the gene matches. Germline V gene sequence: CDR1 MNHEY, CDR2 SVGAGI. The CDR3 has 14 residues. CDR3 loop: CASSSGGSYNEQFF. In DNA form, the CDR3 reads TGTGCCAGCAGCTCCGGGGGGTCCTACAATGAGCAGTTCTTC.

The rearrangement links TRBV5-5 to TRBJ2-7; 8 bases are a match to TRBD1. Trimming removed 4 bases from V and 0 bases from J; junction bases left unmatched: 15. This CDR3 comprises 18 residues. CDR1 and CDR2 (germline): SGHKS, YYEKEE (reference sequence). The CDR3 region has the DNA TGTGCCAGCAGCGTTCTCTTTACTACAGGGGGTTACTCCTACGAGCAGTACGTC. Translating gives CASSVLFTTGGYSYEQYV.

V and J are TRBV28 and TRBJ1-2; D is unresolved. The V gene's germline CDR1 is MDHEN and CDR2 SYDVKM. The CDR3 extends over 12 amino acids. V was clipped by 7 bases and J by 0 bases, with 6 bases between them. CDR3 in amino acids: CASTNSNYGYTF. The DNA for the CDR3 is TGTGCCAGCACTAACTCTAACTATGGCTACACCTTC.

The V gene is TRBV7-9, the J gene TRBJ2-7, with 10 bases aligning to TRBD1. The ends lost 7 bases at V and 4 bases at J; junction bases unmatched: 10. Germline V CDR1 and CDR2: SEHNR, FQNEAQ (reference sequence). The CDR3 contains 15 residues. In nucleotides, the CDR3 is TGTGCCAGCAACAACAACGGACAGGGGGATTACGAGCAGTACTTC. Protein sequence: CASNNNGQGDYEQYF.

V gene TRBV9 combines with J gene TRBJ2-1; the match to TRBD1 covers 7 bases. The germline gives CDR1 SGDLS, CDR2 YYNGEE. The CDR3 is made up of 16 amino acids. Trimming removed 4 bases from V and 4 bases from J; junction bases left unmatched: 11. The CDR3 protein is CASSPFSGTVYNEQFF. The CDR3, as DNA: TGTGCCAGCAGCCCGTTTAGTGGGACAGTTTACAATGAGCAGTTCTTC.

The CDR3 spells CASSVDRDGEQYV. The CDR3, as DNA: TGTGCCAGCAGCGTAGACCGGGACGGTGAGCAGTACGTC. The genes are TRBV7-8 and TRBJ2-7; either TRBD1 or TRBD2 may fit D (5 bases each). Germline lookup yields CDR1 SGHVS and CDR2 FQNEAQ. The CDR3 is 13 residues long. V lost 5 bases and J 7 bases, leaving 15 bases between the germline ends.